Listed here are 11 T cell receptor delta chains from one sample, sequenced in a study of γδ T cells in repeated Plasmodium falciparum infection. Bulk repertoires came from Vgamma9/Vdelta2+ or Vdelta2-negative gammadelta T cells flow-sorted from PBMC. TCRdb re-called the multiplex PCR reads through CATT. The table shows 90,000 to 95,000 delta-chain clones, with less than 1% occurring only once. Input material: gamma-delta T cells from blood. The receptors stem from a pool of human donors (malaria-infected and uninfected, not separated).

This clone occurred a few times. This may come from a read error, since a much larger clone is one base off. V and J are TRDV1 and TRDJ1; no definite D call. The J gene was not available in TCRdb and was assigned here by matching the DNA to germline segments. Germline values: CDR1 TSWWSYY, CDR2 QGS. This CDR3 is built from 14 residues. Trimming cost V 1 base and J 4 bases, with 10 bases left between them. CDR3 coding DNA: TGTGCTCTTGGGGAACCATACTCTCGCGATAAACTCATCTTT. This translates into CALGEPYSRDKLIF.

This clone was recorded a few times. The likely explanation is a read error, given a far larger clone one base away. The same CDR3 can be traced to other DNA sequences in this sample. J is TRDJ1 and V is TRDV1; D perhaps matches TRDD3 (6 bases). This CDR3 contains 14 residues. CDR1 is TSWWSYY and CDR2 is QGS in the germline V gene. CDR3 protein: CALGGPGDTDKLIF. The CDR3 DNA sequence: TGTGCTCTGGGGGGTCCTGGGGACACCGATAAACTCATCTTT.

This clone is a singleton in its sample. The assigned J gene is TRDJ1, but the V gene is uncalled; TRDD3 is the table's D call and was not checked against the DNA. The CDR3 length is 12 residues. The CDR3, as DNA: TGCTCGGGGAGGAAACCTACCGATAAACTCATCTTT. The encoded protein is CSGRKPTDKLIF.

This clone has just a few counts. TCRdb's protein for this DNA is that of a much larger clone and differs from the translation at residue 7, likely a read error; the protein shown is the DNA translation. The chain has TRDV2 and TRDJ1; 10 bases are a match to TRDD3. The J gene is absent in TCRdb and was assigned here via DNA matching to germline. J gave up 0 bases and V 2 bases, and 11 bases lay outside the gene matches. The CDR3 has 18 amino acids. Looked up from germline, CDR1 is GEAIGNYY and CDR2 is EKD. The CDR3 sequence: CACDKLPGDTANTDKLIF. The CDR3 DNA reads as TGTGCCTGTGACAAACTACCGGGGGATACGGCCAACACCGATAAACTCATCTTT.

This clone was picked up a small number of times. The translation of this DNA and the TCRdb protein of a much larger clone differ at residue 3, probably owing to a read error; the protein shown here is translated from the DNA. The rearrangement joins TRDV1 to TRDJ1, with TRDD3 matching over 7 bases. Per the germline V gene, CDR1 is TSWWSYY and CDR2 is QGS. The CDR3 covers 15 residues. Here the CDR3 DNA reads TGTGCTCCTGGGGAACGAGGGATACACACCGATAAACTCATCTTT. It translates to CAPGERGIHTDKLIF.

With respect to this clone: A far larger clone is one nucleotide away, so this likely arose from a read error. In the same sample, other DNA sequences code for this CDR3. The V gene is TRDV1, but the J gene lacks a call; the table names TRDD3, a call not compared with the DNA. The CDR3 runs to 19 residues. Germline lookup yields CDR1 TSWWSYY and CDR2 QGS. The CDR3 loop is CALGEPSSFLKGGYDTLIF. CDR3 DNA: TGTGCTCTTGGGGAACCCTCATCCTTCCTAAAGGGGGGATACGATACACTCATCTTC.

Comment on this clone: One base separates it from a far larger clone, so it is likely a read error. Other DNA sequences from this sample encode an identical CDR3 as well. The chain couples TRDV1 to TRDJ1, with 12 bases identical to TRDD3. TCRdb leaves out the J gene; it was filled in here by matching the DNA to germline. J gave up 0 bases and V 1 base, and 24 bases lay outside the gene matches. Germline V gene data show CDR1 as TSWWSYY and CDR2 as QGS. The length of the CDR3 is 24 residues. Here the CDR3 reads CALGEPTFFCPNWGIPCYTDKLIF. DNA for the CDR3: TGTGCTCTTGGGGAACCCACCTTTTTCTGTCCTAACTGGGGGATACCCTGTTACACCGATAAACTCATCTTT.

This clone was seen a handful of times. For this DNA, TCRdb reports the protein of a much larger clone, which diverges at residue 15, most likely from a read error; the protein presented here is translated directly from the DNA. The V and J genes are TRDV2 and TRDJ1, with 9 nucleotides matching TRDD2. The J gene, missing from TCRdb, was assigned here through DNA to germline matching. The germline gives CDR1 GEAIGNYY, CDR2 EKD. The CDR3 is 24 residues long. The J segment lost 1 base and the V segment lost 0 bases, leaving 29 bases of the junction unmatched. CDR3 nucleotide sequence: TGTGCCTGTGACACCGTGAAGCTCGGCCTTCCTACAGGAACTGAGGGTTCTCTCACCGATAAACTCATCTTT. Protein: CACDTVKLGLPTGTEGSLTDKLIF.

This clone was observed a few times. A far larger clone is only one base removed, so a read error is likely. Other DNA variants within this sample encode the same CDR3. V and J are TRDV1 and TRDJ1, with no clear D. TCRdb lists no J gene, so it was determined here by aligning the DNA to germline. Germline CDR1 reads TSWWSYY; CDR2 reads QGS. CDR3 length equals 19 residues. V lost 0 bases, J lost 10 bases, and 30 bases lay in between. The CDR3, as DNA: TGTGCTCTTGGGGAACTTCCTCCCTCCCTCATGCTGCCCGAGAGGGGACTCATCTTT. This translates into CALGELPPSLMLPERGLIF.

This clone was seen only a few times. A read error likely explains why the TCRdb protein, taken from a much larger clone, differs from this DNA's translation at residue 5; the protein shown is translated from the DNA. The V call is TRDV2, the J call TRDJ1, with 10 bases lining up with TRDD3. No J segment appears in TCRdb, so it was assigned here by matching the sequence to germline. Trimming removed 2 bases from V and 5 bases from J; junction bases left unmatched: 10. This CDR3 is built from 16 residues. The V gene's germline CDR1 is GEAIGNYY and CDR2 EKD. The CDR3 bases are TGTGCCTGTGACATCGTTTCGCTGGGGGATAAAGATAAACTCATCTTT. Translated, it gives CACDIVSLGDKDKLIF.

In this sample, this clone turned up a few times. Given a far larger clone just one base away, this is likely a sequencing read error. Other DNA sequences in this specimen translate into the identical CDR3. The chain recombines TRDV1 with TRDJ3; 7 bases map to TRDD3. As TCRdb names no J gene, one was assigned here on the basis of a DNA match to germline. The germline CDR1 and CDR2 sequences are TSWWSYY and QGS. CDR3 length equals 19 residues. The V segment lost 1 base and the J segment 3 bases; nucleotides outside the gene matches: 9. The CDR3 is CALGEPGELGIWDTRQMFF. CDR3 nucleotide sequence: TGTGCTCTTGGGGAACCGGGCGAACTGGGGATCTGGGACACCCGACAGATGTTTTTC.